A single sample is the source of the 2 T cell receptor beta chains below, sequenced in a study of shared clonotypes between healthy human individuals. Naive CD8 cells were CD45RO-negative, positively selected for CCR7, excluding terminally differentiated effector memory CD45RA+ cells. TCRdb keeps only in-frame clones here, not all; method: immunoSEQ multiplex PCR. This table holds about 1.9 million clones, 93% found once. Source material: naive CD8+ T cells from PBMCs. The source of these receptors is a man between 18 and 35 years old in good health. Some clones in this sample may be carry-over from other donors' samples.

The chain couples TRBV11-2 to TRBJ2-2, with D uncertain. This CDR3 region has 13 residues. CDR1 SGHAT and CDR2 FQNNGV come from the germline V gene. The V end was cut by 1 base, the J end by 7 bases, with 7 bases between. The CDR3 loop is CASSLVTIGELFF. CDR3 nucleotide sequence: TGTGCCAGCAGCTTAGTGACGATCGGGGAGCTGTTTTTT. The full variable domain, in which reference TRBV11-2 and TRBJ2-2 provide the parts outside the CDR3, is EAGVAQSPRYKIIEKRQSVAFWCNPISGHATLYWYQQILGQGPKLLIQFQNNGVVDDSQLPKDRFSAERLKGVDSTLKIQPAKLEDSAVYLCASSLVTIGELFFGEGSRLTVL.

To note about this clone: The sample has other DNA sequences that encode this CDR3 too. The chain employs TRBV14 and TRBJ1-2, with TRBD1 identical over 9 bases. The germline CDR1 and CDR2 sequences are SGHDN and FVKESK. CDR3 size: 13 residues. The junction had 1 base not matched to a gene; V was cut back by 3 bases and J by 5 bases. The CDR3 coding sequence is TGTGCCAGCAGCCAGGACAGGGGATATGGCTACACCTTC. It codes for CASSQDRGYGYTF.